These 3 T cell receptor beta chains originate from one sample sequenced in a study of blood T cell repertoires in COVID-19. Sequencing was performed with immunoSEQ multiplex PCR; in TCRdb, only in-frame clones are kept and a portion is missing. The sample records tens of thousands of clones, approximately 90% being singletons. The specimen sequenced was peripheral blood. The receptors shown here come from a man aged 55-75 years with acute or convalescent COVID-19.

V is TRBV19 and J is TRBJ2-7; TRBD1 matches 8 bases. In germline, CDR1 is LNHDA, CDR2 SQIVND (reference sequence). Trimming removed 5 bases from V and 2 bases from J; junction bases left unmatched: 5. The CDR3 is made up of 14 amino acids. Here the CDR3 DNA reads TGTGCCAGTAGTTTCCGGACAGGGACCTACGAGCAGTACTTC. It specifies CASSFRTGTYEQYF.

This chain connects TRBV4-3 to TRBJ1-4, with TRBD1 identical over 8 bases. Trimming at V came to 4 bases and at J to 7 bases, leaving 5 bases not matched to a gene. CDR1 and CDR2 (germline): LGHNA, YSLEER. This CDR3 has 14 amino acids. CDR3 in amino acids: CASSPGQGGEKLFF. DNA of the CDR3: TGCGCCAGCAGCCCCGGACAGGGAGGTGAAAAACTGTTTTTT.

The CDR3 loop is CASRVPTGGLQPQHF. The CDR3 DNA follows: TGTGCCAGCAGGGTCCCGACAGGGGGCTTGCAGCCCCAGCATTTT. The chain combines TRBV6-5 with TRBJ1-5; 10 bases line up with TRBD1. This CDR3 comprises 15 residues. CDR1 and CDR2 from the germline V gene are MNHEY and SVGAGI. Trimming took 6 bases from V and 7 from J; bases not matched to a gene: 9.